Included here is one T cell receptor (beta chain) sequence, with context. Its antigen remains unknown. This entry belongs to a study of identifying expanded T cells in peripheral blood. Libraries were prepared by immunoSEQ multiplex PCR; TCRdb keeps only in-frame clonotypes and omits some of them. The sample gives under 70,000 clones, approximately 89% of which show up once; roughly 5% is in the top ten. Study findings and constraints: Clone count variance between approximately 2-week samples rose with total template count. Around 1.2 clones differed between technical replicates, versus around 16 and 19 over time.

Healthy donors had no documented immune events, such as infections, while sampled. The CDR3 consists of 16 residues. The germline gives CDR1 LGHNA, CDR2 YNFKEQ. Losses at the gene ends were 4 bases for V and 7 bases for J; bases not matched to a gene: 9. The J gene is TRBJ1-3, the V gene TRBV4-2; 11 bases match TRBD1. The sequenced sample was blood. This TCR was recovered from a person between 18 and 75 years old in good health. CDR3 in amino acids: CASSPNTGTGGNTIYF. Written as DNA, the CDR3 is TGTGCCAGCAGCCCAAATACCGGGACAGGGGGGAACACCATATATTTT.